The 18 T cell receptor beta chains below were found in one sample sequenced in a study of spatial heterogeneity in lung cancer. Findings and caveats of the study: Tumor mutation count correlated with how many alpha and beta TCRs expanded intratumorally.

Their antigens are not known. TCRdb itself ran the 5' RACE reads through MiXCR, one entry per CDR3 protein. The table lists 7,000 to 9,500 distinct CDR3 sequences, roughly 7.5% of them singletons. Indicated time point: sample taken at primary tumor resection. This specimen was lung tumor tissue, taken at surgery. The receptors here all came from a male donor with early-stage non-small cell lung cancer.

In its sample, this clonotype is medium-sized. The chain recombines TRBV20-1 with TRBJ1-5; D remains ambiguous. V shed 5 bases and J shed 0 bases, with 17 bases lying between them. Germline V gene sequence: CDR1 DFQATT, CDR2 SNEGSKA (reference sequence). This CDR3 has 16 amino acids. CDR3 DNA sequence: TGCAGTGCTTCCATTCCGGGGATGGATAGCAATCAGCCCCAGCATTTT. This codes for CSASIPGMDSNQPQHF.

Comments on this clonotype: An end of the junction differs from the germline gene, which may be a read error. The rearrangement links TRBV7-4 to TRBJ1-1; D may be TRBD1 (6 bases). This CDR3 has 9 amino acids. CDR1 is SGHVT, CDR2 SQSDAQ, per germline. CDR3 in DNA: TGTGCCAGCAGCTTAGACAGGGATTTT. As protein: CASSLDRDF.

This clonotype was counted between two and nine times. V gene TRBV6-2 or TRBV6-3 combines with J gene TRBJ1-1; D gene unclear. V shed 7 bases and J shed 3 bases, with 15 bases lying between them. The germline CDR1 and CDR2 sequences are MNHEY and SVGEGT. The CDR3 runs to 14 residues. The CDR3 region is CASNHLTGDTEAFF. The DNA for the CDR3 is TGTGCCAGCAATCACCTAACGGGAGACACTGAAGCTTTCTTT.

This clonotype has more than one count but fewer than ten. The chain uses TRBV13 and TRBJ1-5; D call uncertain. The germline gives CDR1 PRHDT, CDR2 FYEKMQ (reference sequence). V was pared by 3 bases and J by 4 bases, with 16 bases between. CDR3 length: 16 residues. CDR3 sequence: CASSLGRAQWNQPQHF. CDR3 in DNA: TGTGCCAGCAGCTTGGGGAGGGCCCAATGGAATCAGCCCCAGCATTTT.

This clonotype was picked up a small number of times. The chain employs TRBV7-9 and TRBJ1-1, with D unresolved. With 6 bases removed from V and 4 bases from J, the gap between germline ends came to 12 bases. From germline, CDR1 is SEHNR and CDR2 FQNEAQ (reference sequence). This CDR3 comprises 13 residues. This chain's CDR3 is CASSGVRGTEAFF. DNA for the CDR3: TGTGCCAGCAGTGGGGTCCGGGGCACTGAAGCTTTCTTT.

The CDR3 bases are TGTGCCAGCAGTCGGGGACAGGCTCTGGGGGATGGCTACACCTTC. This translates into CASSRGQALGDGYTF. The chain combines TRBV12-3 or TRBV12-4 with TRBJ1-2; 8 bases are shared with TRBD1. The V gene end was trimmed by 5 bases and the J gene end by 6 bases; junction bases not matched to a gene: 11. This CDR3 contains 15 residues.

This clonotype showed up many times. This sequence joins TRBV4-2 and TRBJ2-6; TRBD1 is a possible D gene (6 bases). The CDR3 consists of 18 residues. The V gene lost 1 base and the J gene lost 0 bases, with 13 bases spanning the gap. Germline CDR1 LGHNA, CDR2 YNFKEQ. The CDR3 protein is CASSQGQATPSGANVLTF. The CDR3 nucleotides are TGTGCCAGCAGCCAAGGACAGGCAACCCCCTCTGGGGCCAACGTCCTGACTTTC.

V usage is TRBV7-2 and J usage is TRBJ2-1; no definite D call. Germline-derived CDR1 and CDR2 are SGHTA and FQGNSA. Trimming removed 3 bases from V and 0 bases from J, with 6 bases in between. The CDR3 is 14 amino acids. The CDR3 reads CASSLGYSYNEQFF. The CDR3 nucleotides read TGTGCCAGCAGCTTGGGCTACTCCTACAATGAGCAGTTCTTC. Together with reference TRBV7-2 and TRBJ2-1, the CDR3 gives the full variable domain: GAGVSQSPSNKVTEKGKDVELRCDPISGHTALYWYRQSLGQGLEFLIYFQGNSAPDKSGLPSDRFSAERTGGSVSTLTIQRTQQEDSAVYLCASSLGYSYNEQFFGPGTRLTVL.

This clonotype has just a few counts. CDR3 nucleotides: TGTGCCAGCAGCCCTACCCCCCGGGACTACAACAATGAGCAGTTCTTC. This encodes CASSPTPRDYNNEQFF. The chain links TRBV6-2 or TRBV6-3 to TRBJ2-1; 7 positions agree with TRBD2. The CDR3 covers 16 residues. Trimming at V came to 6 bases and at J to 5 bases, leaving 13 bases not matched to a gene. Germline lookup yields CDR1 MNHEY and CDR2 SVGEGT.

A few counts support this clonotype. This chain connects TRBV5-1 to TRBJ2-1; D remains ambiguous. Germline V CDR1 and CDR2: SGHRS, YFSETQ. The CDR3 loop spans 11 amino acids. V lost 0 bases to trimming and J lost 7 bases, with 2 bases between them. CDR3 DNA sequence: TGCGCCAGCAGCTTGGATAATGAGCAGTTCTTC. Translation: CASSLDNEQFF.

This clonotype was detected many times. The chain links TRBV10-3 to TRBJ2-3, with D maybe TRBD1 (7 bases). Germline CDR1 is ENHRY and CDR2 is SYGVKD. V was trimmed by 4 bases and J by 5 bases, leaving 19 bases between them. The CDR3 sequence is 16 residues long. The CDR3 nucleotides read TGTGCCATCAGTGGACAGCCCCAGGGGGGCAGAGATACGCAGTATTTT. Translation: CAISGQPQGGRDTQYF.

This clonotype is classed as medium-sized. The V gene is TRBV6-5, the J gene TRBJ2-7; no firm D call. Germline V gene sequence: CDR1 MNHEY, CDR2 SVGAGI. The CDR3 is 15 amino acids. V was trimmed by 4 bases and J by 2 bases, leaving 15 bases between them. In nucleotides, the CDR3 is TGTGCCAGCAGTTCGGGCCCTCTACTACCCTACGAGCAGTACTTC. Amino acids: CASSSGPLLPYEQYF.

This clonotype came up a few times. This rearrangement joins TRBV30 to TRBJ2-2; D unresolved. Looked up from germline, CDR1 is GTSNPN and CDR2 is SVGIG (reference sequence). This CDR3 contains 12 residues. The V and J ends lost 4 bases and 3 bases respectively, with 6 bases between them. The CDR3 region is CAWTGYTGELFF. The CDR3 DNA reads TGTGCCTGGACCGGGTACACCGGGGAGCTGTTTTTT.

The V call is TRBV3-2, the J call TRBJ2-3. TRBV3-2 is shown as a pseudogene. The CDR3 is made up of 12 amino acids. The CDR3 DNA follows: TGTGCCAGCAGCCTTGACACAGATACGCAGTATTTT. Its protein is CASSLDTDTQYF.

This clonotype is medium-sized in the sample. The chain combines TRBV29-1 with TRBJ2-7; 9 nucleotides align to TRBD2. The germline gives CDR1 SQVTM, CDR2 ANQGSEA. J lost 6 bases, V lost 3 bases, and 6 bases had no gene match. The length of the CDR3 is 13 residues. CDR3: CSVDSGSLGEQYF. CDR3 nucleotide sequence: TGCAGCGTTGATAGCGGGAGTCTCGGCGAGCAGTACTTC.

V and J are TRBV20-1 and TRBJ1-3; 8 positions match TRBD1. Germline lookup yields CDR1 DFQATT and CDR2 SNEGSKA (reference sequence). This CDR3 comprises 14 residues. Unmatched junction bases numbered 4, after V lost 6 bases and J lost 0 bases. CDR3 residues: CSAADRGSGNTIYF. CDR3 bases: TGCAGTGCAGCCGACAGGGGCTCTGGAAACACCATATATTTT.

By sample share, this clonotype is medium-sized (0.01 to 0.1%). The chain recombines TRBV11-2 with TRBJ2-7, with TRBD1 identical over 10 bases. There are 16 residues in the CDR3. J was trimmed by 5 bases and V by 5 bases; bases with no gene match: 12. The V gene's germline CDR1 is SGHAT and CDR2 FQNNGV. Here the CDR3 reads CASSTSTGGGQNEQYF. CDR3 nucleotide sequence: TGTGCCAGCAGCACCTCGACAGGGGGCGGACAAAACGAGCAGTACTTC. The full variable domain, its missing parts supplied by reference TRBV11-2 and TRBJ2-7, is EAGVAQSPRYKIIEKRQSVAFWCNPISGHATLYWYQQILGQGPKLLIQFQNNGVVDDSQLPKDRFSAERLKGVDSTLKIQPAKLEDSAVYLCASSTSTGGGQNEQYFGPGTRLTVT.

This clonotype counts as medium-sized. This rearrangement joins TRBV5-5 to TRBJ2-3; D may be TRBD1 (5 bases). Germline V gene sequence: CDR1 SGHKS, CDR2 YYEKEE (reference sequence). V lost 2 bases and J 2 bases, leaving 12 bases between the germline ends. This CDR3 is 15 amino acids long. The CDR3 sequence: CASSFFGGATDTQYF. CDR3 bases: TGTGCCAGCAGCTTTTTCGGTGGGGCCACAGATACGCAGTATTTT.